This T cell receptor (beta chain) is drawn from a study of cytomegalovirus exposure and HLA in healthy donors. 13 Jbeta primers and 60 Vbeta primers were used for the PCR. Assay: immunoSEQ multiplex PCR; the TCRdb copy retains only in-frame clones and omits some. The sample holds tens of thousands of clones, roughly 72% seen once. The V and J ends lost 5 bases and 0 bases, in that order; junction bases with no gene match: 9. There are 18 residues in the CDR3. The germline gives CDR1 SGHTA, CDR2 FQGTGA. A note on this clone: No antigen is known for it.

Whole-study findings and limits: Productive rates of about 90% or about 30% were seen for most TCR beta V segments in an earlier analysis. Across donors, presence/absence analyses took sequencing depth to be roughly uniform. An apparent linkage of common viral pathogens to several of the most significant clusters emerged in a later analysis.

Material: PBMCs. The receptor was derived from a woman in her forties or fifties in good health and CMV-seropositive. The J gene is TRBJ2-2, the V gene TRBV7-3; 10 bases line up with TRBD2. The CDR3 DNA follows: TGTGCCAGCAGCCTACGGACTAGCGGTCCCGCGAACACCGGGGAGCTGTTTTTT. Protein sequence: CASSLRTSGPANTGELFF. Filled out from reference TRBV7-3 and TRBJ2-2, the complete variable domain reads GAGVSQTPSNKVTEKGKYVELRCDPISGHTALYWYRQSLGQGPEFLIYFQGTGAADDSGLPNDRFFAVRPEGSVSTLKIQRTERGDSAVYLCASSLRTSGPANTGELFFGEGSRLTVL.